Below, 18 T cell receptor beta chains from the same sample are listed, as sequenced in a study of human T cells and chemical hapten exposure. One entry per CDR3 protein results from TCRdb running MiXCR on the RACE reads. Found here are over 70,000 distinct CDR3 sequences, roughly a tenth of them singletons; the top ten hold 1% to 1.2%. This sample's time point: patch test 3, about 24 weeks after DPC sensitization. Treatment here: therapeutic diphenylcyclopropenone sensitization with weekly scalp DPC. Material: whole blood, obtained in connection with sensitization to the hapten diphenylcyclopropenone (DPC). All receptors come from a woman younger than 45 with alopecia areata. Some clones in this sample may be carry-over from other donors' samples.

V usage is TRBV6-5 and J usage is TRBJ1-6; D gene ambiguous. Looked up from germline, CDR1 is MNHEY and CDR2 is SVGAGI. CDR3 length: 13 amino acids. Between the trimmed V and J ends, which lost 5 bases and 14 bases, there was a span of 16 bases. The CDR3 bases are TGTGCCAGCAGTATAGGGCCCAGTCAGTCCCTCCACTTT. Translation gives CASSIGPSQSLHF.

J is TRBJ2-1 and V is TRBV7-9; the D gene is possibly TRBD2 (5 bases). The CDR3 extends over 17 amino acids. Germline assignment: CDR1 SEHNR and CDR2 FQNEAQ (reference sequence). Trimming shortened V by 1 base and J by 7 bases, and 20 bases separated the two germline ends. The CDR3 protein is CASSLGGGLHPLNEQFF. CDR3 DNA: TGTGCCAGCAGCTTAGGAGGAGGCTTACACCCCTTGAATGAGCAGTTCTTC.

The gene calls are TRBV19 and TRBJ1-5, with TRBD1 matching 7 bases. The junction had 2 bases not matched to a gene; V was cut back by 4 bases and J by 2 bases. This CDR3 has 14 amino acids. Germline V gene sequence: CDR1 LNHDA, CDR2 SQIVND (reference sequence). The CDR3 DNA sequence: TGTGCCAGTAGTAATACAGGGGGCAATCAGCCCCAGCATTTT. Its translation: CASSNTGGNQPQHF.

This clonotype was detected a few times. J is TRBJ2-3 and V is TRBV5-1, with TRBD2 matching over 7 bases. V shed 2 bases, J shed 1 base, and the junction held 1 base outside the gene matches. The V gene's germline CDR1 is SGHRS and CDR2 YFSETQ. CDR3 length equals 14 residues. CDR3 amino acids: CASSFTSGTDTQYF. The CDR3 DNA follows: TGCGCCAGCAGCTTTACTAGCGGCACAGATACGCAGTATTTT. Full variable domain (missing parts from reference TRBV5-1 and TRBJ2-3): KAGVTQTPRYLIKTRGQQVTLSCSPISGHRSVSWYQQTPGQGLQFLFEYFSETQRNKGNFPGRFSGRQFSNSRSEMNVSTLELGDSALYLCASSFTSGTDTQYFGPGTRLTVL.

This clonotype was observed at least ten times. V gene TRBV27 combines with J gene TRBJ2-7; D is uncertain. The V and J ends lost 5 bases and 3 bases respectively, with 14 bases between them. In germline, CDR1 is MNHEY, CDR2 SMNVEV (reference sequence). The CDR3 extends over 14 amino acids. CDR3 sequence: CASSLRGGYYEQYV. The DNA of the CDR3 is TGTGCCAGCAGTCTCAGAGGCGGCTACTACGAGCAGTACGTC.

A few counts support this clonotype. The V gene is TRBV2, the J gene TRBJ1-5; D ambiguous. Germline V lookup: CDR1 SNHLY, CDR2 FYNNEI. V lost 1 base and J 2 bases, leaving 12 bases between the germline ends. This CDR3 comprises 16 residues. This chain's CDR3 is CASSEVGGFGNQPQHF. DNA for the CDR3: TGTGCCAGCAGTGAAGTGGGAGGGTTCGGCAATCAGCCCCAGCATTTT. The complete variable domain, with remaining parts taken from reference TRBV2 and TRBJ1-5, reads EPEVTQTPSHQVTQMGQEVILRCVPISNHLYFYWYRQILGQKVEFLVSFYNNEISEKSEIFDDQFSVERPDGSNFTLKIRSTKLEDSAMYFCASSEVGGFGNQPQHFGDGTRLSIL.

This clonotype was observed a few times. This rearrangement joins TRBV10-3 to TRBJ1-5; D gene ambiguous. Per the germline V gene, CDR1 is ENHRY and CDR2 is SYGVKD. The CDR3 has 14 residues. Trimming stripped 8 bases from V and 4 bases from J, with 15 bases between. Here the CDR3 DNA reads TGTGCCATCTCGTCGGGCAGCATTAATCAGCCCCAGCATTTT. Its protein product is CAISSGSINQPQHF.

Written as DNA, the CDR3 is TGTGCCAGTAGTCCCTTCGCTTTTGCAGGCCCCTACGAGCAGTACTTC. It specifies CASSPFAFAGPYEQYF. The genes are TRBV19 and TRBJ2-7; D gene uncertain. V lost 5 bases and J 2 bases, leaving 19 bases between the germline ends. The CDR3 is 16 residues long. CDR1 is LNHDA, CDR2 SQIVND, per germline (reference sequence).

This clonotype was counted a few times. This chain joins TRBV7-3 and TRBJ2-3, with TRBD2 as a possible D gene (6 bases). The V gene lost 4 bases and the J gene lost 4 bases, with 12 bases spanning the gap. Germline assignment: CDR1 SGHTA and CDR2 FQGTGA. The CDR3 is 14 amino acids. In DNA form, the CDR3 reads TGTGCCAGCAGCTCCCTGACTAGTTCAGATACGCAGTATTTT. This sequence encodes CASSSLTSSDTQYF.

This clonotype was picked up many times. J is TRBJ1-1 and V is TRBV7-6; D call uncertain. Trimming cost V 5 bases and J 1 base, with 14 bases left between them. Germline CDR1 and CDR2: SGHVS and FNYEAQ. There are 15 residues in the CDR3. Here the CDR3 DNA reads TGTGCCAGCAGCGCAATTAGTAGGGAGAACACTGAAGCTTTCTTT. Its protein product is CASSAISRENTEAFF. Complete variable domain (other parts from reference TRBV7-6 and TRBJ1-1): GAGVSQSPRYKVTKRGQDVALRCDPISGHVSLYWYRQALGQGPEFLTYFNYEAQQDKSGLPNDRFSAERPEGSISTLTIQRTEQRDSAMYRCASSAISRENTEAFFGQGTRLTVV.

Ten or more counts support this clonotype. V and J are TRBV7-2 and TRBJ1-1; a weak D match, TRBD1 (5 bases). Germline V gene lookup returns CDR1 SGHTA and CDR2 FQGNSA. There are 15 residues in the CDR3. Trimming shortened V by 4 bases and J by 1 base, and 13 bases separated the two germline ends. The CDR3 DNA reads as TGTGCCAGCAGCTACGGGCTTGGGGGGAACACTGAAGCTTTCTTT. Translated, it gives CASSYGLGGNTEAFF.

This clonotype was counted ten times or more. V usage is TRBV27 and J usage is TRBJ2-7, with 12 bases fitting TRBD1. The CDR3 sequence is 16 residues long. Germline V gene sequence: CDR1 MNHEY, CDR2 SMNVEV (reference sequence). The trim removed 3 bases at V and 1 base at J, leaving 4 bases unmatched. The CDR3 DNA reads as TGTGCCAGCAGTTTGGGGACAGGGGGCAGTTCCTACGAGCAGTACTTC. It translates to CASSLGTGGSSYEQYF.

The chain recombines TRBV28 with TRBJ1-2; the match to TRBD1 covers 9 bases. The CDR3 spans 14 residues. Unmatched junction bases numbered 5, after V lost 5 bases and J lost 4 bases. The V gene's germline CDR1 is MDHEN and CDR2 SYDVKM. The CDR3 DNA is TGTGCCAGCAGTGGAGGACAGGGGCTCTATGGCTACACCTTC. Translated: CASSGGQGLYGYTF.

There are many counts of this clonotype. V gene TRBV18 combines with J gene TRBJ1-1; a possible D gene is TRBD1 (5 bases). Trimming removed 3 bases at V and 5 bases at J, with 16 bases between. The CDR3 consists of 15 residues. CDR1 and CDR2 (germline): KGHSH, LQKENI. The DNA for the CDR3 is TGTGCCAGCTCACCCGGCTCGGGGGGATCGACTGAAGCTTTCTTT. It translates to CASSPGSGGSTEAFF.

This clonotype appeared many times. The genes are TRBV28 and TRBJ2-3; TRBD1 matches at 12 bases. Looked up from germline, CDR1 is MDHEN and CDR2 is SYDVKM. The CDR3 is 15 residues long. With V trimmed by 5 bases and J by 5 bases, 5 bases remained unmatched. CDR3 nucleotide sequence: TGTGCCAGCAGTATAGGGACAGGGGGCAGAGATACGCAGTATTTT. Encoded protein: CASSIGTGGRDTQYF.

This clonotype was detected many times. This chain uses TRBV3-1 with TRBJ1-1; D unclear. CDR1 and CDR2 (germline): LGHDT, YNNKEL (reference sequence). V lost 0 bases and J 0 bases, leaving 5 bases between the germline ends. The CDR3 spans 14 residues. CDR3 in DNA: TGTGCCAGCAGCCAAGATACAGTGAACACTGAAGCTTTCTTT. Protein: CASSQDTVNTEAFF. Complete variable domain (other parts from reference TRBV3-1 and TRBJ1-1): DTAVSQTPKYLVTQMGNDKSIKCEQNLGHDTMYWYKQDSKKFLKIMFSYNNKELIINETVPNRFSPKSPDKAHLNLHINSLELGDSAVYFCASSQDTVNTEAFFGQGTRLTVV.

This clonotype was seen at least ten times. This chain joins TRBV29-1 and TRBJ1-4; 7 positions agree with TRBD1. Germline loops: CDR1 SQVTM, CDR2 ANQGSEA. The CDR3 covers 13 residues. The V gene end was trimmed by 7 bases and the J gene end by 2 bases; junction bases not matched to a gene: 4. CDR3 DNA: TGCAGCGCCGGGACAGCGACTAATGAAAAACTGTTTTTT. Protein: CSAGTATNEKLFF.

The chain is built from TRBV6-2 or TRBV6-3 and TRBJ1-5; D gene uncertain. Trimming took off 8 bases at V and 0 bases at J, with 11 bases between the two ends. The CDR3 totals 14 residues. Per the germline V gene, CDR1 is MNHEY and CDR2 is SVGEGT. In DNA form, the CDR3 reads TGTGCCAGCGGCCGTGAGTCTAGCAATCAGCCCCAGCATTTT. Amino acid sequence: CASGRESSNQPQHF.